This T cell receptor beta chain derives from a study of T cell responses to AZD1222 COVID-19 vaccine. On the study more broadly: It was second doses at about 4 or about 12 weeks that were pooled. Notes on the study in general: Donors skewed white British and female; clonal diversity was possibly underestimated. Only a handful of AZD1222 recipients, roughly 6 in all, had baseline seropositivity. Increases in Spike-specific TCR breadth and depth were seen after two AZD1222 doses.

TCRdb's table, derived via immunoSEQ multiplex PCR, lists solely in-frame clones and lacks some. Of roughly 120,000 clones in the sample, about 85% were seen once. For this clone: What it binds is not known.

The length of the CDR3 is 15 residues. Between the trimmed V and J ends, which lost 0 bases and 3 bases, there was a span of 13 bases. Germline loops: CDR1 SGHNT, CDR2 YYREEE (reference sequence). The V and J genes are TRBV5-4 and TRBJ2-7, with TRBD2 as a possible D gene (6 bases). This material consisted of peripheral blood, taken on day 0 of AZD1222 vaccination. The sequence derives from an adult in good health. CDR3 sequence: CASSLEPGAIYEQYF. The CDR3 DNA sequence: TGTGCCAGCAGCTTGGAACCGGGAGCCATCTACGAGCAGTACTTC.